In this sample, the clone carrying this T cell receptor beta chain turned up a few times. The source of the sample is a study of blood T cell repertoires in COVID-19. Study context: Samples of COVID-19 (acute and convalescent) were obtained from the United States, Italy and Spain. PBMCs, B-cell-depleted T cells, or T cells provided the cDNA or gDNA that made up the material.

Germline V gene lookup returns CDR1 SGHTA and CDR2 FQGNSA. The V end was cut by 8 bases, the J end by 4 bases, with 12 bases between. The CDR3 extends over 13 amino acids. Original methodology: It was from reference gene primer amplification that nucleated cell counts were estimated. Clones were sequenced by immunoSEQ multiplex PCR, and TCRdb holds only the in-frame ones, with some missing. D and trimming come from the DNA, and the V and J calls and clone size come from that table. The sample gives around 78,000 clones, roughly 85% of which show up once; 25% to 35% is in the top ten. This clonotype was sampled from a man aged 45-65 years with active or convalescent COVID-19. V and J are TRBV7-2 and TRBJ1-5; D is perhaps TRBD1 (5 bases). Material: peripheral blood. The chain's CDR3 is CASGWGRNQPQHF. The CDR3 region has the DNA TGTGCCAGCGGTTGGGGCCGGAATCAGCCCCAGCATTTT. The full variable domain, in which reference TRBV7-2 and TRBJ1-5 provide the parts outside the CDR3, is GAGVSQSPSNKVTEKGKDVELRCDPISGHTALYWYRQSLGQGLEFLIYFQGNSAPDKSGLPSDRFSAERTGGSVSTLTIQRTQQEDSAVYLCASGWGRNQPQHFGDGTRLSIL.